This is a list of T cell receptor beta chains from one sample in a study of tumor and adjacent non-tumor tissue in lung cancer. Via MiXCR, TCRdb re-called the multiplex PCR reads, giving one row per CDR3 protein. This sample has about 110,000 distinct CDR3 sequences, with roughly 73% found just once. Sequencing used lung tumor tissue. Receptors originate from a woman between 55 and 75 years old with non-small cell lung cancer. The CDR3 runs from the conserved cysteine through the conserved F or W. A D gene is named only where the DNA matches it firmly. Clone size, where shown, is once, few, many, or a class for clones that have expanded.

cdr3_length	d_call	clone_size	v_call	j_call	cdr3_aa	cdr3_nt
16	NA	NA	TRBV5-1	TRBJ2-1	CASSILQGPGSHEQFF	TGCGCCAGCAGCATCCTCCAGGGGCCCGGCAGTCATGAGCAGTTCTTC
15	NA	NA	TRBV28	TRBJ1-5	CASSLRGDLTQPQHF	TGTGCCAGCAGTTTAAGAGGGGACCTCACGCAACCCCAGCATTTT
13	NA	NA	TRBV5-1	TRBJ2-7	CVSSSRATYGQYF	TGCGTCAGCAGCTCCAGGGCGACCTACGGGCAGTACTTC
13	NA	NA	TRBV11-3	TRBJ1-3	CAIRSDTGSTIYF	TGTGCCATCAGGTCTGACACCGGAAGCACCATATATTTT
12	NA	NA	TRBV20-1	TRBJ1-5	CSSRAGEQSQHF	TGCAGTTCTAGAGCGGGGGAACAGTCCCAGCATTTT
13	NA	NA	TRBV20-1	TRBJ2-1	CSAGGDQYNEQFF	TGCAGTGCTGGAGGGGACCAATACAACGAGCAGTTCTTC
17	NA	NA	TRBV4-3	TRBJ1-1	CASSQDQRLALSTETFF	TGCGCCAGCAGCCAAGATCAACGTTTGGCCTTGAGCACTGAAACTTTCTTT
15	NA	NA	TRBV4-3	TRBJ1-2	CASSQDCGGDYRYTF	TGCGCCAGCAGCCAAGACTGTGGGGGCGACTATCGCTACACCTTC
14	NA	medium-sized	TRBV6-5	TRBJ1-1	CASSKTGWNTEAFF	TGTGCCAGCAGCAAAACAGGGTGGAACACTGAAGCTTTCTTT
15	NA	NA	TRBV6-5	TRBJ1-6	CASTMRKSYNSHLHF	TGTGCCAGCACCATGAGGAAGTCCTATAACTCACACCTCCACTTT
14	NA	NA	TRBV5-4	TRBJ2-7	CASSLRVRTYEQYF	TGTGCCAGCAGCCTCAGGGTTAGAACATACGAGCAGTACTTC
17	NA	NA	TRBV11-3	TRBJ2-1	CASSLELTTRGHNEQFF	TGTGCCAGCAGCTTAGAGTTGACTACTAGGGGCCACAATGAGCAGTTCTTC
14	NA	few	TRBV25-1	TRBJ1-5	CASSEWGGGQPQHF	TGTGCCAGCAGTGAATGGGGGGGCGGTCAGCCCCAGCATTTT
13	NA	once	TRBV20-1	TRBJ2-1	CSARRDQHNEHFF	TGCAGTGCTAGAAGAGACCAACACAATGAGCATTTCTTC
14	TRBD1	NA	TRBV6-5	TRBJ1-1	CAGRDTGGSTEASF	TGTGCCGGCAGGGATACAGGGGGGAGCACTGAAGCTTCCTTT
13	TRBD1	NA	TRBV12-3/TRBV12-4	TRBJ1-5	CANRTGGTDTQHF	TGTGCGAACAGGACAGGGGGCACAGATACGCAGCATTTT
15	NA	once	TRBV7-2	TRBJ2-4	CASSFRQDAKNIQYF	TGTGCCAGCAGCTTCCGACAAGATGCCAAAAACATTCAGTACTTC
13	NA	many	TRBV10-2	TRBJ2-7	CASNAGTFYEQYF	TGCGCCAGCAACGCCGGGACATTTTACGAGCAGTACTTC
14	TRBD1	many	TRBV5-6	TRBJ2-7	CASSSGQGGSWQYF	TGTGCCAGCAGCTCGGGACAGGGAGGTAGTTGGCAGTACTTC
17	NA	NA	TRBV6-1	TRBJ1-5	CASSEGKTVGSNQAQHF	TGTGCCAGTAGTGAGGGTAAGACGGTGGGGAGCAATCAGGCCCAGCATTTT
13	NA	NA	TRBV11-2	TRBJ1-5	CASGLEGGRPQHF	TGTGCCAGCGGCTTGGAGGGAGGCCGGCCCCAGCATTTT